This is a list of T cell receptor beta chains from one sample in a study of T cell repertoires in cytomegalovirus infection. TCRdb independently ran MiXCR on the reads; one entry per CDR3 protein. The repertoire includes almost 550,000 distinct CDR3 sequences, approximately 15% of them detected once, and about 24% sits in the top ten. The sample consisted of CD8+ T cells from PBMCs. The receptors originated from a human donor in good health (CMV status not recorded). Some clones in this sample may be carry-over from other donors' samples. The CDR3 runs from the conserved cysteine through the conserved F or W. Expanded clones are given a class, and other clones once, few, many or no size at all.

cdr3_aa: CASSLSSRGDEQFF
j_call: TRBJ2-1
clone_size: many
v_call: TRBV27

cdr3_aa: CASSPSGGAANEQFF
j_call: TRBJ2-1
clone_size: many
v_call: TRBV14

cdr3_aa: CASSLGLEGKAFF
j_call: TRBJ1-1
clone_size: many
v_call: TRBV7-9

cdr3_aa: CASSSFRDSEAGEKLFF
j_call: TRBJ1-4
clone_size: many
v_call: TRBV7-6

cdr3_aa: CASSEAKEDYGYTF
j_call: TRBJ1-2
clone_size: .
v_call: TRBV2

cdr3_aa: CATSRDRAFEQYF
j_call: TRBJ2-7
clone_size: few
v_call: TRBV15

cdr3_aa: CASSLTSGGTEAFF
j_call: TRBJ1-1
clone_size: .
v_call: TRBV7-6

cdr3_aa: CASWLRGYGYTF
j_call: TRBJ1-2
clone_size: .
v_call: TRBV2

cdr3_aa: CASSHGLAGQTALQETQYF
j_call: TRBJ2-5
clone_size: many
v_call: TRBV5-8

cdr3_aa: CASSPRTSGSLYNEQFF
j_call: TRBJ2-1
clone_size: few
v_call: TRBV18

cdr3_aa: CASSLVRNIQYF
j_call: TRBJ2-4
clone_size: few
v_call: TRBV11-2

cdr3_aa: CASSIQGAWQPQHF
j_call: TRBJ1-5
clone_size: few
v_call: TRBV19

cdr3_aa: CASTSAGGGGDYGYTF
j_call: TRBJ1-2
clone_size: .
v_call: TRBV9

cdr3_aa: CASSSGTDYGYTF
j_call: TRBJ1-2
clone_size: many
v_call: TRBV7-3

cdr3_aa: CASSPGPGAPEQYF
j_call: TRBJ2-7
clone_size: many
v_call: TRBV11-3

cdr3_aa: CSAQAQRGPPSTDTQYF
j_call: TRBJ2-3
clone_size: few
v_call: TRBV20-1

cdr3_aa: CASSPLPTEAFF
j_call: TRBJ1-1
clone_size: many
v_call: TRBV7-6

cdr3_aa: CASSLYRGGETQYF
j_call: TRBJ2-5
clone_size: .
v_call: TRBV27

cdr3_aa: CASSLQVLSGANVLTF
j_call: TRBJ2-6
clone_size: .
v_call: TRBV28

cdr3_aa: CASSQVKEKPLHF
j_call: TRBJ1-6
clone_size: .
v_call: TRBV4-1

cdr3_aa: CSARDPGNNEQFF
j_call: TRBJ2-1
clone_size: .
v_call: TRBV20-1

cdr3_aa: CASIRDSHQPQHF
j_call: TRBJ1-5
clone_size: few
v_call: TRBV12-3/TRBV12-4

cdr3_aa: CASIKANVLTF
j_call: TRBJ2-6
clone_size: few
v_call: TRBV14

cdr3_aa: CASSEARLATYNEQFF
j_call: TRBJ2-1
clone_size: .
v_call: TRBV6-1

cdr3_aa: CASSLRLTASYEQYF
j_call: TRBJ2-7
clone_size: many
v_call: TRBV28

cdr3_aa: CASSSDPAGSLNYGYTF
j_call: TRBJ1-2
clone_size: many
v_call: TRBV6-2/TRBV6-3

cdr3_aa: CASSLSAGTYSSYEQYF
j_call: TRBJ2-7
clone_size: .
v_call: TRBV27

cdr3_aa: CASSLESPASGSIAGELFF
j_call: TRBJ2-2
clone_size: many
v_call: TRBV11-2

cdr3_aa: CASGLGTSGYNEQFF
j_call: TRBJ2-1
clone_size: many
v_call: TRBV12-5

cdr3_aa: CASSRYGDTQYF
j_call: TRBJ2-3
clone_size: few
v_call: TRBV5-4

cdr3_aa: CSASPPDRSRNYEQYF
j_call: TRBJ2-7
clone_size: few
v_call: TRBV20-1

cdr3_aa: CASSLAEDEQFF
j_call: TRBJ2-1
clone_size: few
v_call: TRBV5-1

cdr3_aa: CATSRDRGGTGTLDEQYF
j_call: TRBJ2-7
clone_size: few
v_call: TRBV15

cdr3_aa: CASSGGGAGGWNEQFF
j_call: TRBJ2-1
clone_size: .
v_call: TRBV7-9

cdr3_aa: CASSFERGAYNEQFF
j_call: TRBJ2-1
clone_size: many
v_call: TRBV7-6

cdr3_aa: CASSSSDLETEAFF
j_call: TRBJ1-1
clone_size: many
v_call: TRBV7-9

cdr3_aa: CASSLGTGVPLTEQFF
j_call: TRBJ2-1
clone_size: medium-sized
v_call: TRBV7-8

cdr3_aa: CASSGSSYNSPLHF
j_call: TRBJ1-6
clone_size: many
v_call: TRBV7-9

cdr3_aa: CASSTIQGINEKLFF
j_call: TRBJ1-4
clone_size: many
v_call: TRBV6-5

cdr3_aa: CASSYPGQGSGEQYF
j_call: TRBJ2-7
clone_size: many
v_call: TRBV7-2

cdr3_aa: CSVAGSGDPGLGNTIYF
j_call: TRBJ1-3
clone_size: many
v_call: TRBV29-1

cdr3_aa: CASSLRDRVRNEQFF
j_call: TRBJ2-1
clone_size: many
v_call: TRBV12-3/TRBV12-4

cdr3_aa: CASSWGRARPQGGYTF
j_call: TRBJ1-2
clone_size: many
v_call: TRBV12-3/TRBV12-4

cdr3_aa: CASRTRTNTEAFF
j_call: TRBJ1-1
clone_size: many
v_call: TRBV6-1

cdr3_aa: CASSPLTGASYEQYF
j_call: TRBJ2-7
clone_size: many
v_call: TRBV6-1

cdr3_aa: CASSFGTPAYEQYF
j_call: TRBJ2-7
clone_size: many
v_call: TRBV7-2